This T cell receptor beta chain was recovered during a study of T cell responses to AZD1222 COVID-19 vaccine. Study outcomes and limitations: Regions left unmutated in variants are reportedly the target of nearly half of spike-specific TCRs. Increases in Spike-specific TCR breadth and depth were seen after two AZD1222 doses.

Repertoires were generated with immunoSEQ multiplex PCR, while TCRdb's copy carries only in-frame clones and drops some. There are approximately 270,000 clones in the sample; around 92% occur only once, and about 0.5% lies in the top ten. V was cut by 5 bases and J by 2 bases, with 16 bases left in between. Germline values: CDR1 LNHDA, CDR2 SQIVND (reference sequence). The CDR3 contains 15 residues. On this clone: The antigen is undetermined.

The sequencing used peripheral blood, collected 28 days after the second AZD1222 dose. This rearrangement joins TRBV19 to TRBJ2-7; D is perhaps TRBD1 (7 bases). This TCR was recovered from an adult who received the AZD1222 COVID-19 vaccine. CDR3: CASSPRGARTYEQYF. In DNA, the CDR3 is TGTGCCAGTAGTCCCAGGGGGGCACGCACCTACGAGCAGTACTTC.